The clone carrying this T cell receptor (beta chain) was seen many times. Its antigen is not identified. TCR beta libraries were prepared from cDNA with unique molecular identifiers. Once about 0.85 to 11 million T cells were used, about half a million cDNA molecules resulted. Each CDR3 protein gets one entry after TCRdb re-called the PCR reads with MiXCR. The sample gives hundreds of thousands of distinct CDR3 sequences, approximately 39% of which show up once; around 8% is in the top ten. The data originate from a study of post-analysis software for immune sequencing data. Study-wide background: Relapsing-remitting, secondary progressive and progressive-relapsing multiple sclerosis were all included among the disease courses.

Germline CDR1 reads DFQATT; CDR2 reads SNEGSKA (reference sequence). The CDR3 consists of 16 residues. The V and J ends lost 0 bases and 4 bases respectively, with 16 bases between them. Whole-study results and caveats: Batch-mates among the samples co-clustered strongly by F measure. Patients used roughly five TRBV segments, including TRBV5-6, TRBV5-1 and TRBV20-1, more often than controls. Normalized Chao1 diversity was significantly lower in multiple sclerosis patients than in controls.

The source is a girl aged 2 to 9 with multiple sclerosis. Sequenced input: blood. The V gene is TRBV20-1, the J gene TRBJ2-1; D unclear. CDR3 nucleotide sequence: TGCAGTGCTAGAGACCCAAGCGAGAAGGATTACAATGAGCAGTTCTTC. As protein: CSARDPSEKDYNEQFF.